The 13 T cell receptor beta chains given below trace back to one sample, sequenced in a study of PD-1 blockade in classical Hodgkin lymphoma. Generated by immunoSEQ multiplex PCR, the TCRdb table keeps only in-frame clones and is missing some. The sample lists about 7,000 clones, over 45% occurring once. Regarding time point: cycle 4 day 1 (C4D1), after more than five weeks of nivolumab. Exposure to brentuximab vedotin varied, and each patient had relapsed following autologous stem cell transplantation. Magnetic depletion of non-target cells from thawed PBMCs yielded purified CD8+ T cells. Sequenced material: CD8+ T cells from blood, taken before the fourth cycle of nivolumab. The receptors were sampled from a human donor with classical Hodgkin lymphoma.

The rearrangement uses TRBV6-1 and TRBJ2-1; D is uncertain. Germline CDR1 MNHNS, CDR2 SASEGT. The CDR3 spans 14 residues. The ends were cut back, 7 bases at V and 7 bases at J, with 17 bases in the middle. The CDR3: CASIPWQVGNEQFF. In DNA form, the CDR3 reads TGTGCCAGCATCCCCTGGCAGGTGGGGAATGAGCAGTTCTTC.

V usage is TRBV25-1 and J usage is TRBJ2-3; TRBD1 matches at 10 bases. The germline gives CDR1 MGHDK, CDR2 SYGVNS. J gave up 6 bases and V 1 base, and 7 bases lay outside the gene matches. The CDR3 runs to 16 residues. In nucleotides, the CDR3 is TGTGCCAGCAGTGAATTCAGACAGGGGGCGCGGGATACGCAGTATTTT. Translation gives CASSEFRQGARDTQYF. The variable domain in full, with the rest retrieved from reference TRBV25-1 and TRBJ2-3, is EADIYQTPRYLVIGTGKKITLECSQTMGHDKMYWYQQDPGMELHLIHYSYGVNSTEKGDLSSESTVSRIRTEHFPLTLESARPSHTSQYLCASSEFRQGARDTQYFGPGTRLTVL.

This clone turned up a few times. The J gene is TRBJ1-1, the V gene TRBV4-1; D ambiguous. V shed 4 bases and J shed 3 bases, with 9 bases lying between them. This CDR3 contains 13 residues. Germline V gene sequence: CDR1 MGHRA, CDR2 YSYEKL. The CDR3 loop is CASSRRPDTEAFF. CDR3 DNA: TGCGCCAGCAGCCGTCGACCGGACACTGAAGCTTTCTTT.

CDR3: CASSPPVQGLYEQYF. The CDR3 region has the DNA TGTGCCAGCAGCCCACCCGTACAGGGGCTCTACGAGCAGTACTTC. The rearrangement joins TRBV11-2 to TRBJ2-7; TRBD1 matches at 7 bases. V trimming: 5 bases; J trimming: 3 bases; junction bases outside the gene matches: 10. The CDR3 is 15 residues long. Per the germline V gene, CDR1 is SGHAT and CDR2 is FQNNGV.

This rearrangement joins TRBV5-4 to TRBJ2-7; a weak D match, TRBD2 (5 bases). CDR1 and CDR2 from the germline V gene are SGHNT and YYREEE (reference sequence). The CDR3 length is 14 residues. The V gene lost 6 bases and the J gene lost 2 bases, with 15 bases spanning the gap. The CDR3 region is CASTTNTGAYEQYF. CDR3 DNA: TGTGCCAGCACGACGAATACCGGGGCCTACGAGCAGTACTTC. Drawing the rest from reference TRBV5-4 and TRBJ2-7, the complete variable domain is ETGVTQSPTHLIKTRGQQVTLRCSSQSGHNTVSWYQQALGQGPQFIFQYYREEENGRGNFPPRFSGLQFPNYSSELNVNALELDDSALYLCASTTNTGAYEQYFGPGTRLTVT.

This rearrangement joins TRBV27 to TRBJ2-3; 7 bases fit TRBD1. The ends lost 5 bases at V and 5 bases at J; junction bases unmatched: 7. The CDR3 length is 14 residues. Per the germline V gene, CDR1 is MNHEY and CDR2 is SMNVEV (reference sequence). The CDR3 DNA reads TGTGCCAGCAGTCCGACTCGGGACAGAGATACGCAGTATTTT. Translating gives CASSPTRDRDTQYF.

The chain has TRBV7-9 and TRBJ2-3; D remains ambiguous. Trimming stripped 1 base from V and 2 bases from J, with 7 bases between. Germline V gives CDR1 SEHNR, CDR2 FQNEAQ (reference sequence). The length of the CDR3 is 14 residues. DNA of the CDR3: TGTGCCAGCAGCTTAGTCATATACACAGATACGCAGTATTTT. It yields the protein CASSLVIYTDTQYF.

On this clone: Its ends do not fully match the called genes, so a read error is possible. The V call is TRBV5-4, the J call TRBJ1-2, with 7 bases aligning to TRBD1. CDR1 and CDR2 from the germline V gene are SGHNT and YYREEE (reference sequence). This CDR3 is built from 14 residues. The CDR3: CASSQDRENYGYTF. The CDR3 DNA reads TGCGCCAGCAGCCAAGACAGGGAGAACTATGGCTACACCTTC.

V gene TRBV28 combines with J gene TRBJ2-7; 7 bases are a match to TRBD2. CDR1 MDHEN and CDR2 SYDVKM come from the germline V gene. The CDR3 runs 13 residues. The trim removed 10 bases at V and 0 bases at J, leaving 6 bases unmatched. The CDR3 DNA follows: TGTGCCACCTGGCGGGAGCCCTCCTACGAGCAGTACTTC. Its protein product is CATWREPSYEQYF.

The chain is built from TRBV4-2 and TRBJ2-7; D is possibly TRBD2 (5 bases). From germline, CDR1 is LGHNA and CDR2 YNFKEQ. The CDR3 length is 14 residues. Trimming took 0 bases from V and 3 from J, leaving 9 bases between them. As DNA, the CDR3 is TGTGCCAGCAGCCAAGAGCGGGCAGGCTACGAGCAGTACTTC. It specifies CASSQERAGYEQYF.

This chain links TRBV27 with TRBJ2-1; the D gene is possibly TRBD2 (6 bases). CDR1 is MNHEY, CDR2 SMNVEV, per germline (reference sequence). Trimming removed 4 bases at V and 0 bases at J, with 16 bases between. The CDR3 has 17 residues. The chain's CDR3 is CASSSPYAGSSYNEQFF. The DNA of the CDR3 is TGTGCCAGCAGTTCCCCTTATGCCGGGAGCTCCTACAATGAGCAGTTCTTC.

In this sample, this clone turned up a few times. This chain links TRBV5-4 with TRBJ1-1; D gene ambiguous. Germline CDR1 is SGHNT and CDR2 is YYREEE (reference sequence). The CDR3 extends over 15 amino acids. V was cut by 4 bases and J by 0 bases, with 13 bases left in between. The DNA of the CDR3 is TGTGCCAGCAGCCAGTTGGGTGAACTGAACACTGAAGCTTTCTTT. Translated, it gives CASSQLGELNTEAFF.

The chain has TRBV6-5 and TRBJ1-1; D is uncertain. This CDR3 comprises 12 residues. Per the germline V gene, CDR1 is MNHEY and CDR2 is SVGAGI. Trimming removed 6 bases at V and 1 base at J, with 6 bases between. CDR3: CASRMRNTEAFF. CDR3 sequence (DNA): TGTGCCAGCAGGATGAGGAACACTGAAGCTTTCTTT.